This TCR beta chain came from a study of shared clonotypes between healthy human individuals. Study-level results: A generally larger estimated richness was seen in naive subsets than in memory subsets.

Concerning this clone itself: Its cognate antigen is unknown.

V lost 4 bases to trimming and J lost 9 bases, with 10 bases between them. The germline V gene encodes CDR1 SGDLS and CDR2 YYNGEE. This CDR3 has 11 residues. Sequencing was performed with immunoSEQ multiplex PCR; in TCRdb, only in-frame clones are kept and a portion is missing. In the table there are approximately 1,000,000 clones, about four fifths of which are singletons. J is TRBJ1-2 and V is TRBV9; D gene unclear. Source material: memory CD4+ T cells from PBMCs. Documented subset: CD45RA-negative fraction. This TCR derives from a man between 18 and 29 years old in good health. Some clones in this sample may be carry-over from other donors' samples. The CDR3 is CASSISSSYTF. For the CDR3, the DNA is TGTGCCAGCAGCATCAGCAGTAGCTACACCTTC.